This TCR beta chain comes out of a study of OX40 agonist ivuxolimab in advanced cancers. Study at large: Partial responses, seen in three patients, involved one hepatocellular carcinoma and two cutaneous melanomas. Findings and caveats of the study: More expanded clones were found, on average, in CD8+ than in CD4+ T cells.

As to this clone: Its antigen is not identified.

Sampling times: baseline, cycle 4 day 1, cycle 7 day 1. Per germline, CDR1 MNHEY and CDR2 SVGAGI. This CDR3 region has 15 residues. V lost 7 bases to trimming and J lost 2 bases; unmatched junction nucleotides: 6. Only in-frame clones appear in the TCRdb table, and some are missing; sequencing was by immunoSEQ multiplex PCR. The table shows 60,000 to 90,000 clones, with about 81% occurring only once. The V call is TRBV6-5, the J call TRBJ2-2; TRBD2 agrees at 8 bases. This sequence originates from an adult with an advanced solid tumor such as melanoma, head and neck, liver or kidney cancer. This specimen consisted of CD4+ or CD8+ T cells sorted from blood, obtained in a trial of the OX40 agonist ivuxolimab. This CDR3 reads CASTTSGTNTGELFF. CDR3 DNA sequence: TGTGCCAGCACTACTAGCGGAACCAACACCGGGGAGCTGTTTTTT.